Listed below are T cell receptor beta chains from one sample, sequenced in a study of cytomegalovirus exposure and HLA in healthy donors. Method: immunoSEQ multiplex PCR; TCRdb's copy keeps in-frame clones and lacks some. The profile shows roughly 63,000 clones, more than 60% of them singletons. Sequencing used PBMCs. The receptors come from a woman aged 40-49 years in good health and CMV-seropositive. CDR3s include the opening cysteine and the closing phenylalanine or tryptophan. Fields, in order: clone size, D gene, J gene, V gene, CDR3 DNA, CDR3 protein. A D gene is named only where the DNA matches it firmly. Clone sizes are given selectively: once, few, many, or a class where the clone is expanded.

clone size: NA; D gene: NA; J gene: TRBJ1-5; V gene: TRBV6-6; CDR3 DNA: TGTGCCAGCAGCCGGGGAGGGGTGCTTGATCAGCCCCAGCATTTT; CDR3 protein: CASSRGGVLDQPQHF
clone size: NA; D gene: NA; J gene: TRBJ2-1; V gene: TRBV2; CDR3 DNA: TGTGCCAGCAGTATCCGTTTGTACAATGAGCAGTTCTTC; CDR3 protein: CASSIRLYNEQFF
clone size: NA; D gene: NA; J gene: TRBJ1-1; V gene: TRBV6-1; CDR3 DNA: TGTGCCAGCAGTGAAGATGCGGTGAGGGCTGAAGCTTTCTTT; CDR3 protein: CASSEDAVRAEAFF
clone size: NA; D gene: TRBD2; J gene: TRBJ2-3; V gene: TRBV28; CDR3 DNA: TGTGCCAGCAGTTTAGGACTCGCGGGAGACACAGATACGCAGTATTTT; CDR3 protein: CASSLGLAGDTDTQYF
clone size: NA; D gene: NA; J gene: TRBJ1-3; V gene: TRBV5-1; CDR3 DNA: TGCGCCAGCAGCCAGGGCAGGGCGGCGGGAAACACCATATATTTT; CDR3 protein: CASSQGRAAGNTIYF
clone size: NA; D gene: TRBD1; J gene: TRBJ2-2; V gene: TRBV7-9; CDR3 DNA: TGTTCCAGCAGTTTGAGACAGGGCGGGGAGCTGTTTTTT; CDR3 protein: CSSSLRQGGELFF
clone size: NA; D gene: NA; J gene: TRBJ2-6; V gene: TRBV2; CDR3 DNA: TGTGCCAGCAGTGAATCTCGGTCTGGGGCCAACGTCCTGACTTTC; CDR3 protein: CASSESRSGANVLTF
clone size: NA; D gene: NA; J gene: TRBJ1-2; V gene: TRBV4-1; CDR3 DNA: TGCGCCAGCAGCCCCCAGGGGTTCGACTATGGCTACACCTTC; CDR3 protein: CASSPQGFDYGYTF
clone size: NA; D gene: NA; J gene: TRBJ1-5; V gene: TRBV2; CDR3 DNA: TGTGCCAGCAGTGAAGGGGGAGGACAGCCCCAGCATTTT; CDR3 protein: CASSEGGGQPQHF
clone size: NA; D gene: TRBD1; J gene: TRBJ1-5; V gene: TRBV7-2; CDR3 DNA: TGTGCCAGCAGCTTCGGACAGGGTGGGAATCAGCCCCAGCATTTT; CDR3 protein: CASSFGQGGNQPQHF
clone size: NA; D gene: NA; J gene: TRBJ1-1; V gene: TRBV7-9; CDR3 DNA: TGTGCCAGCAGCCCTGGGGGAGGGCGGGAAGCTTTCTTT; CDR3 protein: CASSPGGGREAFF
clone size: NA; D gene: TRBD2; J gene: TRBJ2-2; V gene: TRBV9; CDR3 DNA: TGTGCCAGCAGCGTGCTAGCGGGGTCGAACACCGGGGAGCTGTTTTTT; CDR3 protein: CASSVLAGSNTGELFF
clone size: NA; D gene: TRBD1; J gene: TRBJ1-5; V gene: TRBV7-8; CDR3 DNA: TGTGCCAGCAGATCTACAGGGGGAGAGGTTAGCAATCAGCCCCAGCATTTT; CDR3 protein: CASRSTGGEVSNQPQHF
clone size: NA; D gene: NA; J gene: TRBJ1-6; V gene: TRBV4-3; CDR3 DNA: TGCGCCAGCAGCCAAGTTCTGCTCTCGGATTCACCCCTCCACTTT; CDR3 protein: CASSQVLLSDSPLHF
clone size: NA; D gene: TRBD1; J gene: TRBJ1-2; V gene: TRBV6-6; CDR3 DNA: TGTGCCAGCAGACCCAGTGGGCAGGGGGGAGGCTACACCTTC; CDR3 protein: CASRPSGQGGGYTF
clone size: NA; D gene: NA; J gene: TRBJ2-2; V gene: TRBV5-4; CDR3 DNA: TGTGCCAGCAGCTTGGGGGGCGTTACCGGGGAGCTGTTTTTT; CDR3 protein: CASSLGGVTGELFF
clone size: few; D gene: NA; J gene: TRBJ2-7; V gene: TRBV4-3; CDR3 DNA: TGCGCCAGCAGCCACGCGGGGAACGAGCAGTACTTC; CDR3 protein: CASSHAGNEQYF
clone size: few; D gene: NA; J gene: TRBJ2-5; V gene: TRBV6-1; CDR3 DNA: TGTGCCAGCAGTGAAGGGGGGGGGCCGTTCGAGACCCAGTACTTC; CDR3 protein: CASSEGGGPFETQYF
clone size: NA; D gene: TRBD2; J gene: TRBJ2-4; V gene: TRBV7-3; CDR3 DNA: TGTGCCAGCAGCTTAGGTGTAGGGCAGGGAGGGGTAGCCAAAAACATTCAGTACTTC; CDR3 protein: CASSLGVGQGGVAKNIQYF
clone size: few; D gene: NA; J gene: TRBJ2-6; V gene: TRBV30; CDR3 DNA: TGTGCCTGGGGGGGGTCTGGGGCCAACGTCCTGACTTTC; CDR3 protein: CAWGGSGANVLTF
clone size: NA; D gene: TRBD1; J gene: TRBJ2-3; V gene: TRBV29-1; CDR3 DNA: TGCAGCGTCCGACAGGGACAAGATACGCAGTATTTT; CDR3 protein: CSVRQGQDTQYF
clone size: few; D gene: NA; J gene: TRBJ1-2; V gene: TRBV5-6; CDR3 DNA: TGTGCCAGCAGCGACCCCCTCAGGGGAGGGTATGGCTACACCTTC; CDR3 protein: CASSDPLRGGYGYTF